Sequencing of this TCR beta chain was carried out in a study of blood T cell repertoires in COVID-19. Study details: Some COVID-19 samples were acute and others convalescent; all came from the United States, Italy and Spain. In each case, the material was cDNA or gDNA derived from T cells, B-cell-depleted T cells, or PBMCs.

The V gene's germline CDR1 is LNHDA and CDR2 SQIVND (reference sequence). The length of the CDR3 is 15 residues. V shed 0 bases and J shed 8 bases, with 13 bases lying between them. Original analysis: Amplification of reference gene primers was used by the study to estimate nucleated cell counts. Repertoires were generated with immunoSEQ multiplex PCR, while TCRdb's copy carries only in-frame clones and drops some. That table supplies the V and J calls and clone size; D and trimming were determined from the DNA. The table includes tens of thousands of clones, 75% to 90% detected once. The TCR sequence derives from a woman of 80 years or more with active or convalescent COVID-19. The specimen sequenced was peripheral blood. V is TRBV19 and J is TRBJ1-4; possible D gene TRBD1, 5 bases. CDR3 loop: CASSIERGGNEKLFF. The CDR3, as DNA: TGTGCCAGTAGTATAGAGAGGGGAGGTAACGAAAAACTGTTTTTT.